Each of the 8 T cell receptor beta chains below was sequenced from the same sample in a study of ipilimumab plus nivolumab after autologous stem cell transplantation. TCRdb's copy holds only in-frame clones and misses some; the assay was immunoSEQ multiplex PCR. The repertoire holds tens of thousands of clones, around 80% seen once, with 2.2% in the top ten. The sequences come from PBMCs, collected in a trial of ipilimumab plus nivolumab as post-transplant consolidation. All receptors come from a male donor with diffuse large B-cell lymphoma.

CDR3 coding DNA: TGTGCCAGCAGTCATGGGGACTCCTCTGGAAACACCATATATTTT. Translated: CASSHGDSSGNTIYF. This sequence joins TRBV27 and TRBJ1-3; a possible D gene is TRBD1 (5 bases). This CDR3 comprises 15 residues. Germline values: CDR1 MNHEY, CDR2 SMNVEV (reference sequence). The ends were cut back, 5 bases at V and 0 bases at J, with 11 bases in the middle.

In nucleotides, the CDR3 is TGTGCCAGCAGTTATGGGACAGGGGGCTTAGCTTTCTTT. It specifies CASSYGTGGLAFF. V is TRBV6-5 and J is TRBJ1-1; 12 bases agree with TRBD1. CDR3 length: 13 residues. Germline loops: CDR1 MNHEY, CDR2 SVGAGI. V lost 3 bases to trimming and J lost 10 bases; unmatched junction nucleotides: 3.

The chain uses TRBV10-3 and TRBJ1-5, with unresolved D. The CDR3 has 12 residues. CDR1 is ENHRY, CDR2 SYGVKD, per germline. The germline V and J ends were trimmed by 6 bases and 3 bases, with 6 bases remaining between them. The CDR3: CAISPDNQPQHF. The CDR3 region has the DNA TGTGCCATCAGCCCTGACAATCAGCCCCAGCATTTT.

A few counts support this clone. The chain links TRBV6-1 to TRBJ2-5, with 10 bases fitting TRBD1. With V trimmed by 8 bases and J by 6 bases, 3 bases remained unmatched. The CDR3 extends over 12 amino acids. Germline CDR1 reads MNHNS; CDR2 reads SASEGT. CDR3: CASGTGEKTQYF. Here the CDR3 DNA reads TGTGCCAGCGGGACAGGGGAAAAGACCCAGTACTTC.

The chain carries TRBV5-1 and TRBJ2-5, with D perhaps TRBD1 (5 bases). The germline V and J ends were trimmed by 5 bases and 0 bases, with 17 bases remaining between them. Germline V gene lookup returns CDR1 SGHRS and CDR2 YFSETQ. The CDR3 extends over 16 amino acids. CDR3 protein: CASSVTATVDQETQYF. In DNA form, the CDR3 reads TGCGCCAGCAGTGTGACGGCGACAGTGGACCAAGAGACCCAGTACTTC.

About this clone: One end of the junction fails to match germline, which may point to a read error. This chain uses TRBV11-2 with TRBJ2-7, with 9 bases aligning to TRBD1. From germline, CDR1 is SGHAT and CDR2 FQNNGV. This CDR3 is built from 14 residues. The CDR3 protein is CASNLGTGRYEQYF. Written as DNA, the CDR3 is TGTGCCAGCAACTTAGGGACAGGGAGGTACGAGCAGTACTTC.

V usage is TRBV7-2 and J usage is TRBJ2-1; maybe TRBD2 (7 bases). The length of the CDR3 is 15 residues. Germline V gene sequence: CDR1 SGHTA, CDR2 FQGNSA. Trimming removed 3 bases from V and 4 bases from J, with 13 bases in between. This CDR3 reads CASSFGGGRYNEQFF. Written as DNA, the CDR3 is TGTGCCAGCAGCTTCGGCGGGGGCCGGTACAATGAGCAGTTCTTC.

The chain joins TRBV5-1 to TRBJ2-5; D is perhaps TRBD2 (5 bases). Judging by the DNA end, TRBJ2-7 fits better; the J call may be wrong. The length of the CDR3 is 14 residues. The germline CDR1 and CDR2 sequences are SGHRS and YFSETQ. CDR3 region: CASRKRADTYEQYF. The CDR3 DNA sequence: TGCGCCAGTCGAAAGAGGGCGGATACCTACGAGCAGTACTTC.